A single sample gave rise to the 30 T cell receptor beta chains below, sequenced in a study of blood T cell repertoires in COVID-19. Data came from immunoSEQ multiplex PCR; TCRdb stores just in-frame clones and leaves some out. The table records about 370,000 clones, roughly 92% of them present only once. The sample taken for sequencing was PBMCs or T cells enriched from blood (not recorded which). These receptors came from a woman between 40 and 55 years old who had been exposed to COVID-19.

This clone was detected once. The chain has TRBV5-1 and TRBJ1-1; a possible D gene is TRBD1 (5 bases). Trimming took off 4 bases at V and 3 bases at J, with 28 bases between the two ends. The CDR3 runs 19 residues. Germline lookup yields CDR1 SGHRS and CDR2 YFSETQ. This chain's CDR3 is CASSITSRRRWGGDTEAFF. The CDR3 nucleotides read TGCGCCAGCAGCATCACGAGTCGCCGCCGGTGGGGGGGGGACACTGAAGCTTTCTTT.

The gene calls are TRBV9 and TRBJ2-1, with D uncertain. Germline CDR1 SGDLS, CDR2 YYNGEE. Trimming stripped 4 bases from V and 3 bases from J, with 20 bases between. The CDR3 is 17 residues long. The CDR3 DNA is TGTGCCAGCAGCCGGAAGAATACGGCCACAGTCTACAATGAGCAGTTCTTC. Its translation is CASSRKNTATVYNEQFF.

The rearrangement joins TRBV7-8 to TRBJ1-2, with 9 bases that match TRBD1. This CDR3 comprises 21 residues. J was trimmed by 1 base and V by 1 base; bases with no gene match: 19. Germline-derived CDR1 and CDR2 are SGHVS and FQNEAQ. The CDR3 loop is CASSLVALPTGGPTDNYGYTF. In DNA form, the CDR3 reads TGTGCCAGCAGCTTAGTTGCCCTTCCTACAGGGGGCCCTACGGATAACTATGGCTACACCTTC.

CDR3: CATSRRVRSDHYGYTF. As DNA, the CDR3 is TGTGCCACCAGCCGTAGAGTCAGGTCCGACCATTATGGCTACACCTTC. V usage is TRBV15 and J usage is TRBJ1-2; D is unresolved. The CDR3 has 16 residues. Germline V lookup: CDR1 LNHNV, CDR2 YYDKDF (reference sequence). The germline V and J ends were trimmed by 5 bases and 5 bases, with 21 bases remaining between them.

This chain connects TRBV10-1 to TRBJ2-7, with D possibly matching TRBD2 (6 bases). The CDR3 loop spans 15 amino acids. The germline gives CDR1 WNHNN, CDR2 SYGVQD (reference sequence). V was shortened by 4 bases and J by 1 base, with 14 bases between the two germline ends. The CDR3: CASSAWIGGSYEQYF. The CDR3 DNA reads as TGCGCCAGCAGTGCGTGGATCGGAGGGTCCTACGAGCAGTACTTC.

In DNA form, the CDR3 reads TGTGCCAGCCGGGACAGCAATAATTCACCCCTCCACTTT. Translating gives CASRDSNNSPLHF. The chain uses TRBV12-3 or TRBV12-4 and TRBJ1-6; 7 bases are a match to TRBD1. J was trimmed by 5 bases and V by 8 bases; bases with no gene match: 3. The CDR3 is 13 amino acids.

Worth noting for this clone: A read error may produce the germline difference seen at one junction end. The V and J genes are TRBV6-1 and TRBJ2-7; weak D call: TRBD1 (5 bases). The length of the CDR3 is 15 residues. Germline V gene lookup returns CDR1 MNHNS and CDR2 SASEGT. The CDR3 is CASSEGHRITYEQYF. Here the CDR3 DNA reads TGTGCCAGCAGCGAAGGACACCGTATCACCTACGAGCAGTACTTC.

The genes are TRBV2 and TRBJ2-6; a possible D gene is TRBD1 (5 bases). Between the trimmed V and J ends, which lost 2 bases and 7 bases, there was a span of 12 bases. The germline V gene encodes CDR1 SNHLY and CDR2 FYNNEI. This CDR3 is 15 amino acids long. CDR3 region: CASSEYRSQANVLTF. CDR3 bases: TGTGCCAGCAGTGAATACAGGAGTCAAGCCAACGTCCTGACTTTC.

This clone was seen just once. The CDR3 DNA sequence: TGTGCCAGCTCGTTGTCCGGGGGAGGGTTTGAAGCTTTCTTT. Translating gives CASSLSGGGFEAFF. The chain uses TRBV25-1 and TRBJ1-1; D is perhaps TRBD1 (5 bases). The CDR3 loop spans 14 amino acids. V lost 8 bases, J lost 7 bases, and 20 bases lay in between. Germline V gives CDR1 MGHDK, CDR2 SYGVNS. Based on the CDR3 plus reference TRBV25-1 and TRBJ1-1, the full variable domain is EADIYQTPRYLVIGTGKKITLECSQTMGHDKMYWYQQDPGMELHLIHYSYGVNSTEKGDLSSESTVSRIRTEHFPLTLESARPSHTSQYLCASSLSGGGFEAFFGQGTRLTVV.

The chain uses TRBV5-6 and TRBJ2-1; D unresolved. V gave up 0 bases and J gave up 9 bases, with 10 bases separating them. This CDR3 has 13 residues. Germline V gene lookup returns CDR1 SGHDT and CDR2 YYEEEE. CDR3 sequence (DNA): TGTGCCAGCAGCTTGGCCTTTGAGGCTGAGCAGTTCTTC. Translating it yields CASSLAFEAEQFF.

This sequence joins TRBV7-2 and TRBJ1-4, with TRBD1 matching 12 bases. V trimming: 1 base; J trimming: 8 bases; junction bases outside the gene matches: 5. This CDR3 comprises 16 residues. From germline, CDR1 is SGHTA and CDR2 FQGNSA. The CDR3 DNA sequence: TGTGCCAGCAGCTTAGGGACCGGGACAGGGGGCGAAAAACTGTTTTTT. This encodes CASSLGTGTGGEKLFF.

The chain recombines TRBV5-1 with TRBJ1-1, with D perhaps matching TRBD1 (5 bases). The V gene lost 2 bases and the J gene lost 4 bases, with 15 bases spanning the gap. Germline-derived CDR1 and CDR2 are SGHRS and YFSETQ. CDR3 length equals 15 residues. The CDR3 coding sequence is TGCGCCAGCAGCTTTTCGCGGGGGTTGGGCACTGAAGCTTTCTTT. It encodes CASSFSRGLGTEAFF. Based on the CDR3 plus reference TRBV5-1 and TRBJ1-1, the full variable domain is KAGVTQTPRYLIKTRGQQVTLSCSPISGHRSVSWYQQTPGQGLQFLFEYFSETQRNKGNFPGRFSGRQFSNSRSEMNVSTLELGDSALYLCASSFSRGLGTEAFFGQGTRLTVV.

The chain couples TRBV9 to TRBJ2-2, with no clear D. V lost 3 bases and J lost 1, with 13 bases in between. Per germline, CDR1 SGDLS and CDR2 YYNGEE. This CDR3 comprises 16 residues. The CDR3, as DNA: TGTGCCAGCAGCGGACATTTGGCAGAGAACACCGGGGAGCTGTTTTTT. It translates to CASSGHLAENTGELFF.

The CDR3 DNA is TGTGCCAGTAGTATCACAGGGGCCGGAAACACCATATATTTT. This codes for CASSITGAGNTIYF. The gene calls are TRBV19 and TRBJ1-3, with 7 nucleotides matching TRBD1. This CDR3 region has 14 residues. Germline V gives CDR1 LNHDA, CDR2 SQIVND (reference sequence). Germline trimming cut 3 bases from V and 4 bases from J; bases unmatched to any gene: 3.

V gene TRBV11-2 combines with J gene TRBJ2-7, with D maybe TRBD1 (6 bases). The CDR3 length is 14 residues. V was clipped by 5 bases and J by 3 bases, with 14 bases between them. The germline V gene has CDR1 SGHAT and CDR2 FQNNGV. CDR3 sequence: CASSLHLQGYEQYF. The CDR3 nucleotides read TGTGCCAGCAGCCTCCACCTACAGGGCTACGAGCAGTACTTC. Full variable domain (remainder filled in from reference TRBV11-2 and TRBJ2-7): EAGVAQSPRYKIIEKRQSVAFWCNPISGHATLYWYQQILGQGPKLLIQFQNNGVVDDSQLPKDRFSAERLKGVDSTLKIQPAKLEDSAVYLCASSLHLQGYEQYFGPGTRLTVT.

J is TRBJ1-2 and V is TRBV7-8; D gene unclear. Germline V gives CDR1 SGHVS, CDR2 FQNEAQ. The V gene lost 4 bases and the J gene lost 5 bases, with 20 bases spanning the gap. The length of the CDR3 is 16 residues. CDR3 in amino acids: CASSSTTADRLYGYTF. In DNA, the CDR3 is TGTGCCAGCAGCTCTACTACGGCAGATAGACTTTATGGCTACACCTTC.

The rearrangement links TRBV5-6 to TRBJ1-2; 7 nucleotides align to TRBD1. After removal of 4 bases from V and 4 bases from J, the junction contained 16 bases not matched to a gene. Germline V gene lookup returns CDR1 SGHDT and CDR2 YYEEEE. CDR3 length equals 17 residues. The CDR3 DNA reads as TGTGCCAGCAGCGTAGCCGGGGTGGCAGGGGGGCTCTATGGCTACACCTTC. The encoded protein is CASSVAGVAGGLYGYTF.

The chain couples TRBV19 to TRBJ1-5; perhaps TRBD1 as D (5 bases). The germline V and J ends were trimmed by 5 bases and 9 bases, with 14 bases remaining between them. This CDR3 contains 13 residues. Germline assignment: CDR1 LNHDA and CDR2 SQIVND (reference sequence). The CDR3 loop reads CASSEEGWPPQHF. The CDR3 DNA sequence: TGTGCCAGTAGTGAGGAGGGGTGGCCGCCCCAGCATTTT.

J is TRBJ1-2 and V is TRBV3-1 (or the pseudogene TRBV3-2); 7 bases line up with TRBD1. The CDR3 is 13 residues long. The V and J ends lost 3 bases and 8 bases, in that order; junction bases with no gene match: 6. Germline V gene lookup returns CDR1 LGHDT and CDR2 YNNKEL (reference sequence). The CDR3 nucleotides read TGTGCCAGCAGCCAGACAGGGTTACGGGGCTACACCTTC. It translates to CASSQTGLRGYTF.

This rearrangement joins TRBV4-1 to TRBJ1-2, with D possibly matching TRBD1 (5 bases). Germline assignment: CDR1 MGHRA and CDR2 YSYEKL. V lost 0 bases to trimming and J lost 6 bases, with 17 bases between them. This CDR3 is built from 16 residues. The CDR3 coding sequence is TGCGCCAGCAGCCAAGAAGGAGCAGGGATCCAAGATGGCTACACCTTC. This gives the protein CASSQEGAGIQDGYTF.

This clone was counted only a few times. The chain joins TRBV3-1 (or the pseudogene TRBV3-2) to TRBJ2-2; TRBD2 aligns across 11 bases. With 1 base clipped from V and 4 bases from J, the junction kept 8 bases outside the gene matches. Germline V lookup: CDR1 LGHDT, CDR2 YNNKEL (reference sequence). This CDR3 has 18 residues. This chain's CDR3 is CASSQASTSGGTTGELFF. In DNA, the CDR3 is TGTGCCAGCAGCCAAGCAAGCACTAGCGGGGGTACCACCGGGGAGCTGTTTTTT.

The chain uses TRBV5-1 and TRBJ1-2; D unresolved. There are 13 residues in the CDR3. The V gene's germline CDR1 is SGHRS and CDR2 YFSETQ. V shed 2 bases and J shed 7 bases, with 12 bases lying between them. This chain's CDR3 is CASSFEGLSGYTF. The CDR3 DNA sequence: TGCGCCAGCAGCTTCGAGGGCCTAAGTGGCTACACCTTC.

The CDR3 nucleotides read TGTGCCACCAGTGATTCATCGCCCGGGACTAGCGGGAGGGCCTCCTACAATGAGCAGTTCTTC. This codes for CATSDSSPGTSGRASYNEQFF. The V gene is TRBV24-1, the J gene TRBJ2-1; 16 bases match TRBD2. V gave up 2 bases and J gave up 0 bases; unmatched junction bases: 9. Germline-derived CDR1 and CDR2 are KGHDR and SFDVKD. CDR3 length: 21 residues.

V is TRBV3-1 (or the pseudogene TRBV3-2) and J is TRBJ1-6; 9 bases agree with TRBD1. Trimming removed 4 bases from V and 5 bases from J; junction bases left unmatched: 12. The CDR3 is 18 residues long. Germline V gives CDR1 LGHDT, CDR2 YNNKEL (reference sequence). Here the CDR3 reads CASSRIPGTGGNNSPLHF. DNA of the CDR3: TGTGCCAGCAGCCGCATACCCGGTACAGGGGGCAATAATTCACCCCTCCACTTT.

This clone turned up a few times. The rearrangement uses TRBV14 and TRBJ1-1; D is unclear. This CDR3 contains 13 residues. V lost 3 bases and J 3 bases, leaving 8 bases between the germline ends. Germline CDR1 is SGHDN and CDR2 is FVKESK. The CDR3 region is CASSHTRDTEAFF. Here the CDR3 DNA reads TGTGCCAGCAGCCACACCCGGGACACTGAAGCTTTCTTT.

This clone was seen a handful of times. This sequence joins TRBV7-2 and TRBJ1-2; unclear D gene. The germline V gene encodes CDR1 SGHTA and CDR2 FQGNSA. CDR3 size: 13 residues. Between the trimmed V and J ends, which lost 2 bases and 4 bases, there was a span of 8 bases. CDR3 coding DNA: TGTGCCAGCAGCTTACAGGTGTTCTATGGCTACACCTTC. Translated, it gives CASSLQVFYGYTF. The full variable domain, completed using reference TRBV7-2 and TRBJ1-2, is GAGVSQSPSNKVTEKGKDVELRCDPISGHTALYWYRQSLGQGLEFLIYFQGNSAPDKSGLPSDRFSAERTGGSVSTLTIQRTQQEDSAVYLCASSLQVFYGYTFGSGTRLTVV.

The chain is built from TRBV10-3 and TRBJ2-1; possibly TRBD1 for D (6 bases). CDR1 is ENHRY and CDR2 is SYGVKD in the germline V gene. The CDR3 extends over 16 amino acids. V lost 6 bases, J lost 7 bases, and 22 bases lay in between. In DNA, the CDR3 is TGTGCCATCAGGAGCCTCCGGGACACCCTCTGGAATGAGCAGTTCTTC. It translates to CAIRSLRDTLWNEQFF.

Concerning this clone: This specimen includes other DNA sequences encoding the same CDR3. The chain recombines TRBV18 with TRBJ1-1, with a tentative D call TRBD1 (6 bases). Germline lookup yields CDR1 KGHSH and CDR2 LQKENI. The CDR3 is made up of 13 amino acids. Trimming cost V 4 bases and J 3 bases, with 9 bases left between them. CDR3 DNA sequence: TGTGCCAGCTCACTAAGGACAGACACTGAAGCTTTCTTT. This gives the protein CASSLRTDTEAFF.

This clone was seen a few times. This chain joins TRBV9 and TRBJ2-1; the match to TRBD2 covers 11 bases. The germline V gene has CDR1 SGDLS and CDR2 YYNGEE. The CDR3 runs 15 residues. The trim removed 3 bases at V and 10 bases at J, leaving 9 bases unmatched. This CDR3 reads CASSAQGWTSGEQFF. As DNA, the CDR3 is TGTGCCAGCAGCGCCCAGGGGTGGACTAGCGGGGAGCAGTTCTTC.

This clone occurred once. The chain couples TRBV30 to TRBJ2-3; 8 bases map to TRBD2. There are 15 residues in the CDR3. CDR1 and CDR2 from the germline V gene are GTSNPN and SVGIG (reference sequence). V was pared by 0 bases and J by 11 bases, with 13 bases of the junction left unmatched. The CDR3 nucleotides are TGTGCCTGGAGTGTCGGGATAGCGGGGACCCAGATGCAGTATTTT. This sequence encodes CAWSVGIAGTQMQYF.